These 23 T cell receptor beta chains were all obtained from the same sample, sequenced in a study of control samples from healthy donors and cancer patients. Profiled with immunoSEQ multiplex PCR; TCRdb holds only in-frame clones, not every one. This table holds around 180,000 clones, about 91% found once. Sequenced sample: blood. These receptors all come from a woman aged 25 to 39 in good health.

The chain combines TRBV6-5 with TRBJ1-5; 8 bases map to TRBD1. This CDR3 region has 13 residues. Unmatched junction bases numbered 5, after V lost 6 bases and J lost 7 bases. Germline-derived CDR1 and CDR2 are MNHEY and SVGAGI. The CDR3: CASRDRVEQPQHF. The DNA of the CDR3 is TGTGCCAGCAGGGACAGGGTGGAACAGCCCCAGCATTTT.

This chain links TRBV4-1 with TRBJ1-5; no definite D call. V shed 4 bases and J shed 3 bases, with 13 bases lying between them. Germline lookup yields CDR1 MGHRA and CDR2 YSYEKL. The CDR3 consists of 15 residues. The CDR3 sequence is CASSPYPGHNQPQHF. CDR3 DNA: TGCGCCAGCAGCCCCTACCCGGGCCACAATCAGCCCCAGCATTTT.

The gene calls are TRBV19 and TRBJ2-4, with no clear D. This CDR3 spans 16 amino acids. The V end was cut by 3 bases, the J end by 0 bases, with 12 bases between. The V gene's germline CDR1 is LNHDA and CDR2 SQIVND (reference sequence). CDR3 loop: CASSIRAALAKNIQYF. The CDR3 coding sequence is TGTGCCAGTAGTATTAGGGCGGCACTAGCCAAAAACATTCAGTACTTC.

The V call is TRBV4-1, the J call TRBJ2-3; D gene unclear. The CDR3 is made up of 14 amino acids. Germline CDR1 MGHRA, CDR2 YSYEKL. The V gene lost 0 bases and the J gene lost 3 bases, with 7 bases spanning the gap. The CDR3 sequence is CASSQDPVTDTQYF. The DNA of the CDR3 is TGCGCCAGCAGCCAAGATCCGGTGACAGATACGCAGTATTTT.

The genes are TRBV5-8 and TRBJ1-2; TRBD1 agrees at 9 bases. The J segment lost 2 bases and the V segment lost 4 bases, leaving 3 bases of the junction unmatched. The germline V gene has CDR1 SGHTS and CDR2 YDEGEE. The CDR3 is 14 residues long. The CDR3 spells CASSGDRVNYGYTF. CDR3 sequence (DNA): TGTGCCAGCAGCGGGGACAGGGTAAACTATGGCTACACCTTC. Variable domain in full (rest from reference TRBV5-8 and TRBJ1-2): EAGVTQSPTHLIKTRGQQATLRCSPISGHTSVYWYQQALGLGLQFLLWYDEGEERNRGNFPPRFSGRQFPNYSSELNVNALELEDSALYLCASSGDRVNYGYTFGSGTRLTVV.

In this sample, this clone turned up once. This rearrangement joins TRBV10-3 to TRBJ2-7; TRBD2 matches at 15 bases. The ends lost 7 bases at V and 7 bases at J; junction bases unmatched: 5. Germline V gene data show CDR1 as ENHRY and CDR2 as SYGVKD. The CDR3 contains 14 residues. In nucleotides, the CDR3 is TGTGCCATCAAAGAGGGACTAGCGGGAGGTGAGCAGTACTTC. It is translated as CAIKEGLAGGEQYF.

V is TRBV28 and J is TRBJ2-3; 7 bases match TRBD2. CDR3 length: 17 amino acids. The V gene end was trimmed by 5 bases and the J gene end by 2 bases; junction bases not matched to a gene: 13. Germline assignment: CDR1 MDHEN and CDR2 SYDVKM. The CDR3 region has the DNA TGTGCCAGCAGTCTCCTCGGAGGAGCGGGGTCCACAGATACGCAGTATTTT. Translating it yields CASSLLGGAGSTDTQYF.

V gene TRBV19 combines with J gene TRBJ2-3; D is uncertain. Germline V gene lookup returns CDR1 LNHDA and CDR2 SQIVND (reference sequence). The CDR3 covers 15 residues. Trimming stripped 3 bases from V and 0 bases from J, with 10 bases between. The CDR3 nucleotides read TGTGCCAGTAGTATTGGGCAGAGCAGCACAGATACGCAGTATTTT. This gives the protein CASSIGQSSTDTQYF.

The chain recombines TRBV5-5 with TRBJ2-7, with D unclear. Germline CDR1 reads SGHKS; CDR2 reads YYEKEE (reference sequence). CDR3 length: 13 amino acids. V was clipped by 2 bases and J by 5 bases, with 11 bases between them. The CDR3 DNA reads TGTGCCAGCAGCTTATACGTCGCCGACGAGCAGTACTTC. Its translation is CASSLYVADEQYF.

Here the CDR3 reads CATSEPNTEAFF. CDR3 in DNA: TGTGCCACCAGTGAGCCGAACACTGAAGCTTTCTTT. The chain combines TRBV24-1 with TRBJ1-1; no clear D. CDR1 and CDR2 (germline): KGHDR, SFDVKD. CDR3 length: 12 residues. V lost 4 bases to trimming and J lost 1 base, with 3 bases between them.

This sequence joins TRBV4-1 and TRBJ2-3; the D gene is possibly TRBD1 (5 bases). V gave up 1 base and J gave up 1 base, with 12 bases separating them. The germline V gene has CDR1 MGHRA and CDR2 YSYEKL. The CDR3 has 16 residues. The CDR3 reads CASSQAQVRGTDTQYF. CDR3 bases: TGCGCCAGCAGCCAAGCACAGGTACGAGGCACAGATACGCAGTATTTT.

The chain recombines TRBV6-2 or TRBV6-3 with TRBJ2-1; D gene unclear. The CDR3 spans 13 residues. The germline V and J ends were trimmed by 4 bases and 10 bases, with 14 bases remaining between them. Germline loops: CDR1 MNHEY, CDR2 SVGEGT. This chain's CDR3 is CASSSPVRHEQFF. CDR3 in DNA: TGTGCCAGCAGTTCCCCCGTGCGCCACGAGCAGTTCTTC.

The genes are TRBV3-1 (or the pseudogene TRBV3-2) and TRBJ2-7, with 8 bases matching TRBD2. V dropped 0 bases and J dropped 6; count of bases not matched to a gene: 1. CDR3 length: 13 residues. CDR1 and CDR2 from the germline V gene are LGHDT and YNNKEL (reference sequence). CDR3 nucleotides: TGTGCCAGCAGCCAAGATAGCGGGATCGAGCAGTACTTC. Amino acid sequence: CASSQDSGIEQYF.

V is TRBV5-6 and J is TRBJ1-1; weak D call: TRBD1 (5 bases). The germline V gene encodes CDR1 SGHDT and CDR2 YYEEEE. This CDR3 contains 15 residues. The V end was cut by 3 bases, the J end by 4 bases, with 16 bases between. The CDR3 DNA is TGTGCCAGCAGCTGGGGGACCTACCCGGGCACTGAAGCTTTCTTT. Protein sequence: CASSWGTYPGTEAFF.

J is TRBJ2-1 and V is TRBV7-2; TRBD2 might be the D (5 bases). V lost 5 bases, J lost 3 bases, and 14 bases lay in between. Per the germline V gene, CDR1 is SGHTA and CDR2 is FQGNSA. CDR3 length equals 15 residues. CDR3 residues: CASSIYSGNYNEQFF. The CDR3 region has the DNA TGTGCCAGCAGCATTTACAGCGGTAACTACAATGAGCAGTTCTTC.

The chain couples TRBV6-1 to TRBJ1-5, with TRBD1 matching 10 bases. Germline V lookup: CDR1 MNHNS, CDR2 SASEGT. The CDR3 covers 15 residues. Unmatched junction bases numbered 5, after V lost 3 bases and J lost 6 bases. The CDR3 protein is CASSEGTGARQPQHF. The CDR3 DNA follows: TGTGCCAGCAGTGAGGGGACAGGGGCTCGTCAGCCCCAGCATTTT.

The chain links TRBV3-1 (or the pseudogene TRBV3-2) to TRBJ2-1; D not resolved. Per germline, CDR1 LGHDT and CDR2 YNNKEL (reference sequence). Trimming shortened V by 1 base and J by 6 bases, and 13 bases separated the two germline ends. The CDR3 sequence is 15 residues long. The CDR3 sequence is CASSQVRAKTNEQFF. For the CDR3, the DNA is TGTGCCAGCAGCCAAGTTCGCGCCAAAACCAATGAGCAGTTCTTC.

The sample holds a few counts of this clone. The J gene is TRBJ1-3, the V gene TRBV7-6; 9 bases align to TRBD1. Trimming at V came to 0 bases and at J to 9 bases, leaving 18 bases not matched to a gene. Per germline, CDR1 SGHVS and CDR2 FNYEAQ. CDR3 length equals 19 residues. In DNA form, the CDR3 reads TGTGCCAGCAGCTTAGCGCCGACTAATCCGGGACAGGGAATTGGCACCATATATTTT. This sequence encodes CASSLAPTNPGQGIGTIYF. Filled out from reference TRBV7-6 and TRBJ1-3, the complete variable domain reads GAGVSQSPRYKVTKRGQDVALRCDPISGHVSLYWYRQALGQGPEFLTYFNYEAQQDKSGLPNDRFSAERPEGSISTLTIQRTEQRDSAMYRCASSLAPTNPGQGIGTIYFGEGSWLTVV.

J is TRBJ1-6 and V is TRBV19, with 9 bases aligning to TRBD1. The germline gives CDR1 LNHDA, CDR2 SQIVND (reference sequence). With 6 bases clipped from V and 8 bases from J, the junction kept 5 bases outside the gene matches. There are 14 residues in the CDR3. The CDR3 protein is CASSKRQGDSPLHF. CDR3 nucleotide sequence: TGTGCCAGTAGCAAGCGACAGGGGGATTCACCCCTCCACTTT.

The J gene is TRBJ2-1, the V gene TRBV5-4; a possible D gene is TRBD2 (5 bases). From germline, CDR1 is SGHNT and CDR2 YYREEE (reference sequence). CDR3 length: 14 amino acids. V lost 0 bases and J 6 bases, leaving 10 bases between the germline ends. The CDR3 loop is CASSLESSANEQFF. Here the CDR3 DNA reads TGTGCCAGCAGCTTGGAAAGTAGCGCCAATGAGCAGTTCTTC.

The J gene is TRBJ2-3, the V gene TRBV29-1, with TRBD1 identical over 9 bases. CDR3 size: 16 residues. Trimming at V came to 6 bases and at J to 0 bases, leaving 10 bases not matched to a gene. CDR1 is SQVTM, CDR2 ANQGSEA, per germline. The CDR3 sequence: CSVRGGDRGSTDTQYF. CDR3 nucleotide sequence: TGCAGCGTACGGGGTGGAGACAGGGGGAGCACAGATACGCAGTATTTT.

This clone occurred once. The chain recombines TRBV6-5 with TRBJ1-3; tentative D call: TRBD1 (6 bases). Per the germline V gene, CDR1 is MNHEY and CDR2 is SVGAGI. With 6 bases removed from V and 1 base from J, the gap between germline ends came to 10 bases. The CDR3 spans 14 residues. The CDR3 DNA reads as TGTGCCAGCAGGGGGACATCTTCTGGAAACACCATATATTTT. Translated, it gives CASRGTSSGNTIYF.

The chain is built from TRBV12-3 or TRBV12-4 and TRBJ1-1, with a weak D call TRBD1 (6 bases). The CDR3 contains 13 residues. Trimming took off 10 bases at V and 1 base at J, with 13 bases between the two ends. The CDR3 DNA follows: TGTGCCAATTCGGACAGCCCGAACACTGAAGCTTTCTTT. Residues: CANSDSPNTEAFF.